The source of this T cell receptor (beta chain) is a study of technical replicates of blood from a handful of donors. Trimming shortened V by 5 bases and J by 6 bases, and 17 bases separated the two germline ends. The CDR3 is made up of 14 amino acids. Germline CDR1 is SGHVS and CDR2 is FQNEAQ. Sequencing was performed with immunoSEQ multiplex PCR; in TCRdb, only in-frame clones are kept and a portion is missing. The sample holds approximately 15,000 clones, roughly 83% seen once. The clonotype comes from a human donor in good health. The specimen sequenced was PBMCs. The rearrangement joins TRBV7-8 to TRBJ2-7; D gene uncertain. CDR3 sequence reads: CASSLVSSFLEQYF. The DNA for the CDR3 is TGTGCCAGCAGCCTGGTTAGTAGTTTCCTCGAGCAGTACTTC.